This T cell receptor beta chain was documented in a study of T cell clonality in common variable immunodeficiency. Method: immunoSEQ multiplex PCR; TCRdb's copy keeps in-frame clones and lacks some. This sample has about 42,000 clones, each found more than once. General study results and limits: Reportedly, TCR beta sequences from common variable immunodeficiency showed fewer deletions and N-nucleotide insertions. Links between repertoire features and CVID complications were heterogeneity-limited. CVID subjects had higher TCRbeta clonality than healthy controls, most marked in about a third.

This clone occurred many times. Its specificity is unknown. From the germline J gene comes the end of the CDR3, since the read stops 3 residues before it. Trimming cost V 5 bases and J 8 bases, with 13 bases left between them. The CDR3 is 14 amino acids. Germline V gene lookup returns CDR1 LNHDA and CDR2 SQIVND (reference sequence). The TCR was taken from a human donor with common variable immunodeficiency. The sample taken for sequencing was peripheral blood mononuclear cells. V usage is TRBV19 and J usage is TRBJ1-6; no definite D call. The covered CDR3 bases are TGTGCCAGTAGTGAGCGGGGTGAGGATTCACCC. Protein product: CASSERGEDSP. The full CDR3 sequence reads CASSERGEDSPLHF.